This T cell receptor (beta chain) comes out of a study of cytomegalovirus exposure and HLA in healthy donors. Study information: There were 90 million to 140 million unique TCR beta sequences, drawn from 150 million to 200 million T cells, in an earlier analysis.

Turning to this clone: The antigen is undetermined.

Study-wide results and limits: Follow-up analysis found HLA locus-dependent TCR association rates, highest for DRB1 and lowest for HLA-C. In a later analysis, TCR beta V- and J-gene trimming was associated with a missense DCLRE1C variant. Cytomegalovirus status was reportedly diagnosed by the classifier with high specificity and sensitivity.

PCR employed 60 Vbeta and 13 Jbeta primers. The repertoire was sequenced with immunoSEQ multiplex PCR; TCRdb's copy has only in-frame clones and lacks some. The sample has hundreds of thousands of clones, 70% to 90% seen once; the top ten hold 0.2% to 0.25%. Germline V gene data show CDR1 as LGHNT and CDR2 as FRNRAP. This CDR3 is 15 amino acids long. V was trimmed by 4 bases and J by 2 bases, leaving 14 bases between them. The source is a girl aged 2-9 years in good health and CMV-seronegative. Sequenced input: PBMCs. V is TRBV12-5 and J is TRBJ2-5, with D perhaps matching TRBD2 (5 bases). CDR3 in DNA: TGTGCTAGTGGTTCAGAACGGGGTACACAAGAGACCCAGTACTTC. Translated: CASGSERGTQETQYF.